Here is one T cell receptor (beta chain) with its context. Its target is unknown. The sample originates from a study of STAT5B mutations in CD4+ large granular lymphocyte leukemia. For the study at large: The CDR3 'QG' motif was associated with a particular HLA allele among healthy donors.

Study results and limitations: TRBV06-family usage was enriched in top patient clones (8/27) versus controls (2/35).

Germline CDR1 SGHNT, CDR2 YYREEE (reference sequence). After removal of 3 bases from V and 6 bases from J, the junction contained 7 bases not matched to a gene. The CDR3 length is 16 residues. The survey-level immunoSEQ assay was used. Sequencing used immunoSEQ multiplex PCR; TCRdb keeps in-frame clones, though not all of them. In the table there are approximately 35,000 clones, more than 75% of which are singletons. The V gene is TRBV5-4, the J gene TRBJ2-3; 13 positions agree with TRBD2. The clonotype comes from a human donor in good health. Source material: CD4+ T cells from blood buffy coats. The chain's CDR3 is CASSSGLAGPRDTQYF. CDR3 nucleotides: TGTGCCAGCAGCTCGGGACTAGCGGGGCCTAGGGATACGCAGTATTTT.